A selection of T cell receptor beta chains follows, all from one sample in a study of PD-L1 blockade in urothelial cancer. The data were produced by immunoSEQ multiplex PCR, yet TCRdb's version contains in-frame clones alone and is incomplete. Of 60,000 or so clones in the sample, about four fifths are singletons; the top ten hold almost 4.5%. Sequencing used PBMCs, obtained around atezolizumab (anti-PD-L1) treatment. These receptors were collected from a man in his sixties or seventies with urothelial cancer. Each CDR3 is given without its conserved first and last residue.

>TRBJ2-7|TRBV11-2
ASSPDRGSYEQY
>TRBJ2-3|TRBV6-1
ASSQNRGLTDTQY
>TRBJ1-1|TRBV7-9
ASGGGLMGTEAF
>TRBJ2-7|TRBV7-8
ASSLDGGEQY
>TRBJ1-4|TRBV28
ASRKLPTNEKLF
>TRBJ2-5|TRBV7-2
ASSRGQETQY
>TRBJ2-5|TRBV5-4
ASTTFGGGETQY
>TRBJ2-1|TRBV19
ASNLGQGLGEQF
>TRBJ1-5|TRBV6-1
ASSELRTGNQPQH
>TRBJ2-5|TRBV29-1
SVENLAKAGVQETQY
>TRBJ2-5|TRBV7-2
ASSLMVAETQY
>TRBJ1-2|TRBV6-1
ASSADRAAYGYT
>TRBJ2-1|TRBV5-5
ASTTGGVYNEQF
>TRBJ1-2|TRBV6-5
ASRPDREDNGYT
>TRBJ2-2|TRBV5-1
ASSPFDTGELF
>TRBJ2-5|TRBV11-2
ASSPGLAEKY
>TRBJ2-3|TRBV4-1
ASSPRASGSSDTQY
>TRBJ1-1|TRBV9
ASSPLRVNTEAF
>TRBJ1-2|TRBV15
ATSSSGAGGYT
>TRBJ1-3|TRBV11-2
ASSLDRVSGNTIY
>TRBJ2-5|TRBV4-1
ASSQISGTQETQY
>TRBJ1-4|TRBV5-1
ASSRMTATNEKLF
>TRBJ2-5|TRBV29-1
SVASGRETQY
>TRBJ1-5|TRBV19
ASSVYSSNQPQH
>TRBJ2-3|TRBV2
ASTEYISTDTQY
>TRBJ1-1|TRBV7-9
ASSVRDRNTEAF
>TRBJ2-1|TRBV9
ASSPRRDNSYNEQF